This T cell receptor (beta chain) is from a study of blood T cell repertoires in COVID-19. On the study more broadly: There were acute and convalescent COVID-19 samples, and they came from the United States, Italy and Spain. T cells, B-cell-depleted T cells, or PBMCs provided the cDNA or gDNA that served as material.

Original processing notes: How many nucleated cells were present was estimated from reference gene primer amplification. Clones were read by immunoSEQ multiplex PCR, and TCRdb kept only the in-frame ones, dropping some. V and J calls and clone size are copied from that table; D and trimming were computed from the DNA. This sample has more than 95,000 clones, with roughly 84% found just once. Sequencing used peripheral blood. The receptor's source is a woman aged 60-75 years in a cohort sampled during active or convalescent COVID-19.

The CDR3 nucleotides are TGTGCCAGCAGAGGGGACTTCTATGGCTACACCTTC. Residues: CASRGDFYGYTF. V usage is TRBV5-6 and J usage is TRBJ1-2; D might be TRBD1 (5 bases). V lost 5 bases and J lost 4, with 9 bases in between. This CDR3 has 12 residues. Germline loops: CDR1 SGHDT, CDR2 YYEEEE. The whole variable domain, filled in from reference TRBV5-6 and TRBJ1-2, reads DAGVTQSPTHLIKTRGQQVTLRCSPKSGHDTVSWYQQALGQGPQFIFQYYEEEERQRGNFPDRFSGHQFPNYSSELNVNALLLGDSALYLCASRGDFYGYTFGSGTRLTVV.